The present entry profiles one T cell receptor (beta chain) with its context. This sample stems from a study of blood T cell repertoires in COVID-19. This CDR3 region has 14 residues. Germline lookup yields CDR1 SNHLY and CDR2 FYNNEI. Trimming left V 3 bases short and J 6 bases short, with 14 bases between. All enrollees were roughly 18 to 100 years old and from roughly 26 US areas. Sequenced by immunoSEQ multiplex PCR; TCRdb stores in-frame clones only, minus some. The repertoire holds about 300,000 clones, with 90% as singletons. This TCR was recovered from a woman younger than 35 with acute COVID-19. J is TRBJ1-1 and V is TRBV2; D perhaps matches TRBD1 (5 bases). Sequenced: PBMCs or T cells enriched from blood (not recorded which). In DNA, the CDR3 is TGTGCCAGCAGTGACCCCGGGGGGAATGCTGAAGCTTTCTTT. Protein: CASSDPGGNAEAFF.